Below are 10 T cell receptor beta chains sequenced from a single sample in a study of low-dose radiotherapy and immunotherapy resistance in tumors. Priming of first-strand cDNA relied on TRAV- and TRBV-specific primers (covering alpha and beta chains). Using a constant-region primer together with a V-primer adapter, TCRs were subjected to roughly 20 PCR cycles of amplification. TCRdb called the reads again in MiXCR, with one record for every CDR3 protein. This table has approximately 84,000 distinct CDR3 sequences, roughly a sixth appearing once. Time point in this sample: before trial treatment. The sequencing here drew on PBMCs, taken before treatment. All receptors come from a male donor with prostate cancer.

This clonotype has a count of ten or more. The chain uses TRBV29-1 and TRBJ2-5, with 7 bases that match TRBD2. This CDR3 is 14 amino acids long. Germline assignment: CDR1 SQVTM and CDR2 ANQGSEA. With V trimmed by 7 bases and J by 2 bases, 10 bases remained unmatched. The CDR3 DNA follows: TGCAGCGCTCTTCGGAGCGGGGCTCAAGAGACCCAGTACTTC. Residues: CSALRSGAQETQYF.

In this sample, this clonotype turned up many times. The CDR3 bases are TGCGCCAGCAGCCCCGACGGGGCCAACGTCCTGACTTTC. Translated, it gives CASSPDGANVLTF. The chain joins TRBV5-1 to TRBJ2-6, with unresolved D. Germline CDR1 is SGHRS and CDR2 is YFSETQ. This CDR3 is 13 amino acids long. With 4 bases removed from V and 4 bases from J, the gap between germline ends came to 6 bases.

V and J are TRBV4-2 and TRBJ1-1, with 9 bases identical to TRBD1. V trimming: 2 bases; J trimming: 3 bases; junction bases outside the gene matches: 4. From germline, CDR1 is LGHNA and CDR2 YNFKEQ. The CDR3 contains 15 residues. The CDR3 here is CASSQTRQGDTEAFF. The CDR3 bases are TGTGCCAGCAGCCAAACTCGACAGGGGGACACTGAAGCTTTCTTT.

This clonotype was seen many times. The chain is built from TRBV6-8 and TRBJ2-1, with 7 bases that match TRBD2. This CDR3 is built from 17 residues. The trim removed 2 bases at V and 9 bases at J, leaving 16 bases unmatched. Germline-derived CDR1 and CDR2 are MNHGY and SAAAGT. CDR3 DNA: TGTGCCAGCAGTTACCTAGCGGACCTCCTAATGAGTGGTGAGCAGTTCTTC. Its translation is CASSYLADLLMSGEQFF.

There are many counts of this clonotype. The rearrangement links TRBV5-1 to TRBJ1-1; D is undetermined. Germline CDR1 SGHRS, CDR2 YFSETQ. V was clipped by 3 bases and J by 7 bases, with 7 bases between them. The CDR3 is 11 amino acids. CDR3 protein: CASSSHDEAFF. The CDR3 nucleotides are TGCGCCAGCAGCTCGCACGATGAAGCTTTCTTT. The full variable domain, rest sourced from reference TRBV5-1 and TRBJ1-1, is KAGVTQTPRYLIKTRGQQVTLSCSPISGHRSVSWYQQTPGQGLQFLFEYFSETQRNKGNFPGRFSGRQFSNSRSEMNVSTLELGDSALYLCASSSHDEAFFGQGTRLTVV.

This clonotype was seen ten or more times. This chain joins TRBV7-3 and TRBJ2-3; 7 nucleotides line up with TRBD1. V lost 1 base and J lost 3; bases outside the gene matches: 7. The CDR3 sequence is 16 residues long. Per germline, CDR1 SGHTA and CDR2 FQGTGA. CDR3 residues: CASSLRGQVGTDTQYF. The CDR3 DNA is TGTGCCAGCAGCTTAAGAGGACAGGTGGGAACAGATACGCAGTATTTT.

This clonotype was seen ten or more times. The chain has TRBV20-1 and TRBJ1-5; 7 bases are shared with TRBD1. V dropped 1 base and J dropped 7; count of bases not matched to a gene: 7. Germline assignment: CDR1 DFQATT and CDR2 SNEGSKA (reference sequence). The CDR3 is made up of 14 amino acids. CDR3 coding DNA: TGCAGTGCTAGAGGACGACAGGGCGACCAGCCCCAGCATTTT. It encodes CSARGRQGDQPQHF.

Ten or more counts support this clonotype. The chain couples TRBV11-2 to TRBJ2-5; D unclear. V was clipped by 3 bases and J by 4 bases, with 9 bases between them. Germline V gene lookup returns CDR1 SGHAT and CDR2 FQNNGV. CDR3 length equals 13 residues. CDR3 region: CASSFEVRETQYF. Written as DNA, the CDR3 is TGTGCCAGCAGCTTTGAAGTGAGAGAGACCCAGTACTTC. The full variable domain, completed using reference TRBV11-2 and TRBJ2-5, is EAGVAQSPRYKIIEKRQSVAFWCNPISGHATLYWYQQILGQGPKLLIQFQNNGVVDDSQLPKDRFSAERLKGVDSTLKIQPAKLEDSAVYLCASSFEVRETQYFGPGTRLLVL.

Ten or more counts support this clonotype. This chain joins TRBV21-1 and TRBJ2-5; the listed D gene, TRBD1, was not tested against the DNA. TRBV21-1 is tagged as a pseudogene. The CDR3 is 13 residues long. In DNA, the CDR3 is TGTTCGAGGGTCTTGGCCGACAGGGAGACCCAGTACTTC. Encoded protein: CSRVLADRETQYF.

This clonotype has a count of ten or more. J is TRBJ1-5 and V is TRBV7-2, with D tentatively TRBD1 (6 bases). V was shortened by 5 bases and J by 1 base, with 15 bases between the two germline ends. CDR1 and CDR2 (germline): SGHTA, FQGNSA. The CDR3 length is 16 residues. The CDR3 nucleotides are TGTGCCAGCAGCCCGACGTCGGACAGCAGCAATCAGCCCCAGCATTTT. Encoded protein: CASSPTSDSSNQPQHF.